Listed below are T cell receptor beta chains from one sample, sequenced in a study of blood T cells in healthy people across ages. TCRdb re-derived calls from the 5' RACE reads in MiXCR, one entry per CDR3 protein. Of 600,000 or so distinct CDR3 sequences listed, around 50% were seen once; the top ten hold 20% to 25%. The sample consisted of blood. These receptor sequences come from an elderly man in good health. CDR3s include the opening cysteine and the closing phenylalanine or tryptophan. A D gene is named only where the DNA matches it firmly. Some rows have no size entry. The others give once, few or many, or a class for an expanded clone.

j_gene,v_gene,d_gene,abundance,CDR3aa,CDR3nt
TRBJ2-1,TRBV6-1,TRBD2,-,CASSIAGSHSPGLNEQFF,TGTGCCAGCAGCATAGCGGGGTCCCACTCTCCGGGTTTAAATGAGCAGTTCTTC
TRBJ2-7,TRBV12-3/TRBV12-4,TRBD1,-,CASSWDSQTYEQYF,TGTGCCAGCAGTTGGGACAGCCAAACCTACGAGCAGTACTTC
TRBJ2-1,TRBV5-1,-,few,CASSLATFVDEQFF,TGCGCCAGCAGCTTGGCTACCTTTGTCGATGAGCAGTTCTTC
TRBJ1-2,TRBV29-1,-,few,CSVGGGGTGGSNYGYTF,TGCAGCGTTGGTGGTGGCGGAACGGGAGGGTCTAACTATGGCTACACCTTC
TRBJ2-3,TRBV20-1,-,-,CSARASWSTDTQYF,TGCAGTGCTAGGGCTAGCTGGAGCACAGATACGCAGTATTTT
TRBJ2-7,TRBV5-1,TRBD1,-,CASRAVQGAYEQYF,TGCGCCAGCAGGGCTGTTCAGGGGGCTTACGAGCAGTACTTC
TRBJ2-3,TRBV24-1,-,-,CATSDTPTDTQYF,TGTGCCACCAGTGACACCCCCACAGATACGCAGTATTTT
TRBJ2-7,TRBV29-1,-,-,CSVGQEYYEQYF,TGCAGCGTTGGACAGGAGTACTACGAGCAGTACTTC
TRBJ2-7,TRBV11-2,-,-,CASSPVRTYEQYF,TGTGCCAGCAGCCCTGTGCGCACCTACGAGCAGTACTTC
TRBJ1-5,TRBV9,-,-,CASSVEGSNQPQHF,TGTGCCAGCAGCGTAGAAGGCAGCAATCAGCCCCAGCATTTT
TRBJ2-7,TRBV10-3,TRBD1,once,CAISDRGDNEQYF,TGTGCCATCAGCGACAGGGGGGACAATGAGCAGTACTTC
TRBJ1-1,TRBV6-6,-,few,CASSYSGGSEAFF,TGTGCCAGCAGTTATTCTGGGGGGAGTGAAGCTTTCTTT
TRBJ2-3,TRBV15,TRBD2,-,CATSRDYTSGGTDTQYF,TGTGCCACCAGCAGAGATTATACTAGCGGGGGCACAGATACGCAGTATTTT
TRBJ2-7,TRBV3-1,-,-,CASSPKNSGSYEQYF,TGTGCCAGCAGCCCAAAGAACTCAGGCTCCTACGAGCAGTACTTC
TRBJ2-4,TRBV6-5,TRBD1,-,CASSYRMTGGRKAKNIQYF,TGTGCCAGCAGTTACCGTATGACAGGGGGTAGGAAAGCCAAAAACATTCAGTACTTC
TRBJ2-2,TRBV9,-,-,CASSAIQGTGELFF,TGTGCCAGCAGCGCTATCCAGGGCACCGGGGAGCTGTTTTTT
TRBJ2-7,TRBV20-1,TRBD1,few,CSARNPGQGTYEQYF,TGCAGTGCTAGGAATCCGGGACAGGGCACCTACGAGCAGTACTTC
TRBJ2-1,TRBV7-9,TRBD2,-,CASSPEGASGRREQFF,TGTGCCAGCAGCCCCGAGGGGGCCAGCGGGAGGCGTGAGCAGTTCTTC
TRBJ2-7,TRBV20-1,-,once,CSAMALYEQYF,TGCAGTGCTATGGCCCTCTACGAACAGTACTTC
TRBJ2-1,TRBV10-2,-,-,CASSGSNREYNEQFF,TGCGCCAGCAGTGGGAGTAACAGGGAGTACAATGAGCAGTTCTTC
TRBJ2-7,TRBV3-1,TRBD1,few,CASSQGTGASYEQYF,TGTGCCAGCAGCCAAGGGACAGGGGCATCCTACGAGCAGTACTTC
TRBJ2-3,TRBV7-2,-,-,CASSPTRFMIHTQYF,TGTGCCAGCAGCCCTACACGATTCATGATTCATACGCAGTATTTT
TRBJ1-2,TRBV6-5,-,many,CASRLGTPTGGYGYTF,TGTGCCAGCCGACTTGGGACGCCAACCGGTGGCTATGGCTACACCTTC
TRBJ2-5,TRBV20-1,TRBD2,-,CSAHPAGGETQYF,TGCAGTGCTCATCCAGCGGGAGGAGAGACCCAGTACTTC
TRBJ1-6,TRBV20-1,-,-,CSARAAAGDNSPLHF,TGCAGTGCTAGAGCGGCAGCAGGGGATAATTCACCCCTCCACTTT
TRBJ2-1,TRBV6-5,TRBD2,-,CASSPFLAGVSNEQFF,TGTGCCAGCAGTCCCTTCCTGGCGGGAGTGAGTAATGAGCAGTTCTTC
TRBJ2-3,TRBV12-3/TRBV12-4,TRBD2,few,CASRSGVVVDTQYF,TGTGCCAGCAGGAGCGGGGTCGTAGTGGATACGCAGTATTTT